Detailed here is one TCR beta chain. Data came from immunoSEQ multiplex PCR; TCRdb stores just in-frame clones and leaves some out. Among 61,000 or so clones listed, just under 95% were seen once. The CDR3 loop spans 14 amino acids. With 5 bases clipped from V and 7 bases from J, the junction kept 6 bases outside the gene matches. Germline CDR1 reads SQVTM; CDR2 reads ANQGSEA. This entry comes from a study of T cell changes during pregnancy in multiple sclerosis. The sequences come from CD4+ T cells from peripheral blood mononuclear cells, collected before pregnancy. The rearrangement links TRBV29-1 to TRBJ2-1; 12 bases line up with TRBD2. This TCR was sampled from a female donor with multiple sclerosis, enrolled in a pregnancy study. This CDR3 is CSVSGTSGRNEQFF. Written as DNA, the CDR3 is TGCAGCGTTTCCGGGACTAGCGGGCGGAATGAGCAGTTCTTC.